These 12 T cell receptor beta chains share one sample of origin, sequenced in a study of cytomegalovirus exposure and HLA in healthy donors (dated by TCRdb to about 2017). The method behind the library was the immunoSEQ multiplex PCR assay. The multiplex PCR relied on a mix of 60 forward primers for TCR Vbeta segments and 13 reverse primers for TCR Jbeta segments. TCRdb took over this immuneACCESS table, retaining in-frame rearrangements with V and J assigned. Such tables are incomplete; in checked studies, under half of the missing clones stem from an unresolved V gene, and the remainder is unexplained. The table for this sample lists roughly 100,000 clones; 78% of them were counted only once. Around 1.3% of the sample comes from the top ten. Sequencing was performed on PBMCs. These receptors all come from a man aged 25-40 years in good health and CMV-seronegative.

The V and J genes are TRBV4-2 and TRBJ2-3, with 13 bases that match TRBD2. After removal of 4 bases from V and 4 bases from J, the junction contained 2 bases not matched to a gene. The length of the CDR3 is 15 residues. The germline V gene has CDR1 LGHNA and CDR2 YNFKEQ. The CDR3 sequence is CASSRGLAGADTQYF. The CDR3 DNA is TGTGCCAGCAGCCGAGGACTAGCGGGGGCAGATACGCAGTATTTT.

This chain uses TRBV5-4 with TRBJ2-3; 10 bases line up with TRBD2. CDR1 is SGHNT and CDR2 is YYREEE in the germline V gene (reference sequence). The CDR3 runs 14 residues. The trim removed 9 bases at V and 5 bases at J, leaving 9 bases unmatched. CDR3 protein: CANSDGTSVDTQYF. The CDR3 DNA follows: TGTGCCAACTCCGATGGGACTAGCGTAGATACGCAGTATTTT.

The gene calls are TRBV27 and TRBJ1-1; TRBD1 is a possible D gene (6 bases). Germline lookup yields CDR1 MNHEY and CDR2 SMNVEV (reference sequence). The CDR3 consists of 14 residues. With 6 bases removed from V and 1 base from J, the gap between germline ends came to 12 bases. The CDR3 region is CASRQGRENTEAFF. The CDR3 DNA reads TGTGCCAGCAGACAGGGACGGGAGAACACTGAAGCTTTCTTT.

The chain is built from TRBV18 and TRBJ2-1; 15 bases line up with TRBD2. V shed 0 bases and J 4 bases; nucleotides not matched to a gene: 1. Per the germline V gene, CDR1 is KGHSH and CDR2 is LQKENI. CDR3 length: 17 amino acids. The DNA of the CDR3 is TGTGCCAGCTCACCACCTGGGACTAGCGGGAGGTACAATGAGCAGTTCTTC. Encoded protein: CASSPPGTSGRYNEQFF.

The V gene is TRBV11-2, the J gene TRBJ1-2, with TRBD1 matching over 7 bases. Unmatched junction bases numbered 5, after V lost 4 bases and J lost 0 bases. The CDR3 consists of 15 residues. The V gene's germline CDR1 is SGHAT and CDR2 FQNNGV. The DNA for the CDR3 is TGTGCCAGCAGCTCTGCCGGGACAGCTAACTATGGCTACACCTTC. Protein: CASSSAGTANYGYTF.

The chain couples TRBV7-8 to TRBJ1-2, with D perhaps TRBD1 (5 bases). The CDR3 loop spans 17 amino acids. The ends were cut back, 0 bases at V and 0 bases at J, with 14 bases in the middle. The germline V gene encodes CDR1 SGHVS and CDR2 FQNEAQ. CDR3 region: CASSLARLGRANYGYTF. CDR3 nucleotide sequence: TGTGCCAGCAGCTTAGCGCGACTCGGCAGGGCTAACTATGGCTACACCTTC.

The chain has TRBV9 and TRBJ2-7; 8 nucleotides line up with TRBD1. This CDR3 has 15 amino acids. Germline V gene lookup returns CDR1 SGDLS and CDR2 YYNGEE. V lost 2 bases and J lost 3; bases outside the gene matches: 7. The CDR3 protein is CASSVTGTGGYEQYF. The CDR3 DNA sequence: TGTGCCAGCAGCGTTACCGGGACAGGAGGCTACGAGCAGTACTTC. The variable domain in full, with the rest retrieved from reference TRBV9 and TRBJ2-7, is DSGVTQTPKHLITATGQRVTLRCSPRSGDLSVYWYQQSLDQGLQFLIQYYNGEERAKGNILERFSAQQFPDLHSELNLSSLELGDSALYFCASSVTGTGGYEQYFGPGTRLTVT.

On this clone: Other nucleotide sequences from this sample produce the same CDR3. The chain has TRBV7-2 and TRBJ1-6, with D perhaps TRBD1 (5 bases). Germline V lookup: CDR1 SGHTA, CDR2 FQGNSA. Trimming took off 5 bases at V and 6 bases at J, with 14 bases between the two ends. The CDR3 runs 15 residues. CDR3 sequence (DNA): TGTGCCAGCAGCCTAAGGGGCATGCCTAATTCACCCCTCCACTTT. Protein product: CASSLRGMPNSPLHF.

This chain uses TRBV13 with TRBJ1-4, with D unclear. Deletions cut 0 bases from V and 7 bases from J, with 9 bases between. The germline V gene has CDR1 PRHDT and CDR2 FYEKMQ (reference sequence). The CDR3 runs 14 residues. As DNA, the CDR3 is TGTGCCAGCAGCTTAGGCCTTACGAGTGAAAAACTGTTTTTT. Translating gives CASSLGLTSEKLFF. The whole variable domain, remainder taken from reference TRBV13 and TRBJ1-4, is AAGVIQSPRHLIKEKRETATLKCYPIPRHDTVYWYQQGPGQDPQFLISFYEKMQSDKGSIPDRFSAQQFSDYHSELNMSSLELGDSALYFCASSLGLTSEKLFFGSGTQLSVL.

CDR3 protein: CASSQPFGFFHEQYF. Written as DNA, the CDR3 is TGTGCCAGCAGCCAACCGTTCGGGTTTTTTCACGAGCAGTACTTC. The rearrangement uses TRBV14 and TRBJ2-7; D unresolved. The CDR3 loop spans 15 amino acids. Germline V gene data show CDR1 as SGHDN and CDR2 as FVKESK. Trimming cost V 2 bases and J 5 bases, with 16 bases left between them.

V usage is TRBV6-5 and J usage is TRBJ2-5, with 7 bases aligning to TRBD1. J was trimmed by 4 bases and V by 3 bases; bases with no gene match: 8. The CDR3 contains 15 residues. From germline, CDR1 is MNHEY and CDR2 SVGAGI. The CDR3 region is CASSYSTGSGETQYF. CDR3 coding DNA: TGTGCCAGCAGTTATTCGACAGGGTCAGGAGAGACCCAGTACTTC.

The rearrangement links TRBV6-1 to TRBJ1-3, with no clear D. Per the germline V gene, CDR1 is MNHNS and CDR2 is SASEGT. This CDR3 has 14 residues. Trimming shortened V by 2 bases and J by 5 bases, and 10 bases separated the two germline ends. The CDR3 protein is CASSETDIRNTIYF. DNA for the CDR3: TGTGCCAGCAGTGAAACTGACATCCGAAACACCATATATTTT.